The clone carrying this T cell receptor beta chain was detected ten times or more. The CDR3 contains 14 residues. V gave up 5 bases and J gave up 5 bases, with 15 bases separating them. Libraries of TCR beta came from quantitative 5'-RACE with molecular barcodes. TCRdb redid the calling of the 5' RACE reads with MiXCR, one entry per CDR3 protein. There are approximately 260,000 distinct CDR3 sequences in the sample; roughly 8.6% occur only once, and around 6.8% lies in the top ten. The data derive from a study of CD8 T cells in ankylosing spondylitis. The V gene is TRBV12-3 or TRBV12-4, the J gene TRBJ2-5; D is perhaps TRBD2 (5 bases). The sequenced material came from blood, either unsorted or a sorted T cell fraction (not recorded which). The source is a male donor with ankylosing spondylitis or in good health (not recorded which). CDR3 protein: CASSMVPGVETQYF. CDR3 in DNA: TGTGCCAGCAGTATGGTCCCCGGGGTCGAGACCCAGTACTTC.